This paragraph reports one T cell receptor beta chain. This clonotype has just a few counts. There is no known antigen for this receptor. Per-base qualities were not stored, and no clone one base away is much larger. The data were taken from a study of blood T cells in healthy people across ages (dated by TCRdb to between 2015 and 2016). Regarding the study in general: Template switching captured roughly one uniquely barcoded TCR beta cDNA molecule per two T cells in model experiments. To track age-related changes in TCR beta repertoire diversity, the study relied on deep sequencing normalized with unique cDNA molecular identifiers. The donors were split into four age groups: young (average 16 years), middle-aged (roughly 39), aged (62) and long-lived (more than 80). The study analyzed two additional independent replicas of 1 million unique cDNA reads from the same blood draw for two donors, one aged 18 to 30 and one aged 80 or older.

The approximately 39 donors, aged roughly 6 to 95 years, were systemically healthy Caucasian individuals from Russia. Each donor gave around 9.9 milliliters of peripheral blood, collected into EDTA-treated Vacutainer tubes. Ficoll-Paque density-gradient centrifugation was used to isolate PBMCs, with at least 6 million obtained per sample. Trizol reagent was used to extract total RNA from PBMCs, with at least 5 micrograms per sample. For every donor, flow cytometry on a PBMC aliquot measured the percentage of naive CD45RAhigh/CD27high T cells. Library generation was performed with 5' RACE. For sequencing, an Illumina HiSeq 2500 was employed. A second about 7 to 11 cycle PCR used a sample-barcoded 5' primer and a J-beta primer mix. A unique molecular identifier was introduced onto each TCR beta cDNA molecule by a template-switch 5' adaptor carrying 12 random nucleotides. Each sample yielded at least 3 million CDR3-containing paired-end reads. First-strand cDNA was synthesized from all RNA with the Mint cDNA synthesis kit, primed by a TRBC-specific oligonucleotide. Following uracil-DNA glycosylase treatment, all cDNA underwent a first 18-cycle PCR with the universal primers M1SS and BC2_uni_R. On the study's bioinformatics: Normalization of each sample was performed by random selection of 1 million high-quality reads, each carrying a distinct molecular identifier. Instead of being binned into consensus sequences, reads with shared molecular identifiers were discarded. MiTCR, set to a Q25 quality threshold and the strictest error-elimination algorithm, was used for CDR3 identification, clonotype clustering and error correction. A nonparametric unseen species model with Euler transformation was used to estimate a lower bound on total TCR beta diversity. Clones were called with MiXCR by TCRdb after fastp trimmed the public reads at Q25, and only in-frame beta chains were retained. Identical CDR3 proteins give one entry, which carries the most common genes and DNA. V and J calls and clone size were set by TCRdb, not the authors. Recorded for this sample are about 780,000 distinct CDR3 sequences; about a quarter of them occurred a single time. About 3% of the sample goes to the ten largest clones.

The germline ends are 17 bases apart after V is trimmed by 5 bases and J by 7 bases. The CDR3 spans 15 residues, from the cysteine through the phenylalanine. The entry retains the CDR3 DNA only, 45 bases that are in frame from base 1. Looking up the germline V gene (reference sequence) yields CDR1 SEHNR and CDR2 FQNEAQ. Broader findings and caveats from the paper: The CMV infection status of donors was not known, potentially confounding age-related changes in expanded clonotypes. Conclusive comparison of naive and antigen-experienced compartments was prevented by the profiling of bulk unsorted PBMCs. The percentage of naive T cells measured by flow cytometry correlated strongly with observed TCR beta diversity. Compared with the aged group, the long-lived group had more naive CD4+ T cells, fewer expanded clones and increased TCR diversity, suggesting age selection. As age increased, observed TCR beta diversity per million T cells dropped in a roughly linear way, and a significant reduction was already evident by age 40. Total diversity estimates from one million sequenced T cells were considered lower bounds and underestimates.

The sample was also reused in another study, on T cells of mothers and their children. Per that second paper: The donors were nine systemically healthy Caucasian individuals, made up of three mothers and their six children. cDNA synthesis used all of the extracted RNA, with roughly 1.6 ug of RNA in each 15 ul reaction. In the second PCR, sample barcodes and 2-4 random nucleotides were introduced via the M1S primer. Each mother yielded over 8 million TCR beta CDR3 reads and each child a few million reads. In both related and unrelated pairs, thymic selection shapes the output of TCR recombination in a similar way, with inherited differences having only a minor effect. Related mother-child pairs always showed normalized repertoire overlap that was slightly higher than in unrelated mother-child pairs, though the difference was never significant. No persistent microchimeric T cell clones were detected, at a sensitivity of approximately 100 clones per million clonotypes. To look for features that set related mother-child pairs apart from unrelated individuals, the researchers ran deep NGS to compare the TCR beta repertoires of mothers and children. On average, the children were about 10 +/- 4 years old, while the mothers were about 40 +/- 4 years old. After adapter ligation was performed with NEBNext reagents, the libraries were sequenced on an Illumina HiSeq 2000 with 100+100 nt paired-end reads. To prevent cross-contamination, the mother and child libraries were prepared a month apart and were sequenced in separate runs. For each donor, between roughly 500,000 and 2,100,000 distinct TCR beta clonotypes were identified. Naive TCR beta clonotypes were estimated from low-frequency clonotypes matched to each donor's FACS-determined naive share, without sorting.

The sequence derives from a boy aged 5 to 17 in good health. The sequenced material came from blood. Recombination linked TRBV7-9 to TRBJ1-4; D gene: possibly TRBD1, on 6 matching bases. The CDR3 sequence is CASSPLLGGVEKLFF. The DNA sequence is TGTGCCAGCAGCCCGCTTTTAGGGGGAGTTGAAAAACTGTTTTTT.